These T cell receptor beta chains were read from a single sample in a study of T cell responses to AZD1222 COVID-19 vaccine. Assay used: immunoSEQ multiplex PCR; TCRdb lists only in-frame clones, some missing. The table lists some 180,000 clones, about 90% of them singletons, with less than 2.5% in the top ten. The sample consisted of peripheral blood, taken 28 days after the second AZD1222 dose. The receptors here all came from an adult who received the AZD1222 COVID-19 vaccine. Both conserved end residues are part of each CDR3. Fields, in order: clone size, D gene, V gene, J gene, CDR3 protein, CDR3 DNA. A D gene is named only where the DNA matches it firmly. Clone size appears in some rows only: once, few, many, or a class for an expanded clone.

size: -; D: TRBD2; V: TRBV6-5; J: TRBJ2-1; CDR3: CASRLAGVSYNEQFF; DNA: TGTGCCAGCAGGCTAGCGGGGGTCTCCTACAATGAGCAGTTCTTC
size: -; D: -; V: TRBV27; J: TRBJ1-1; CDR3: CASSLSGAGAFF; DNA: TGTGCCAGCAGTTTATCGGGGGCGGGAGCTTTCTTT
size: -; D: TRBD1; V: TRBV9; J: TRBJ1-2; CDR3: CASSAQTGAHYGYTF; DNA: TGTGCCAGCAGCGCGCAGACAGGGGCCCACTATGGCTACACCTTC
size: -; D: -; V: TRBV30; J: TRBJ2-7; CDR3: CAWSPGLETYEQYF; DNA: TGTGCCTGGAGTCCGGGACTGGAGACCTACGAGCAGTACTTC
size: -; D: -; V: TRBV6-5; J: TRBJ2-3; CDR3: CASSSSGPNTQYF; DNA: TGTGCCAGCAGCTCCTCGGGACCTAATACGCAGTATTTT
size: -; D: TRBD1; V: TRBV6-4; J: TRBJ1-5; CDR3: CASSYRDRGYYSNQPQHF; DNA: TGTGCCAGCAGCTACCGGGACAGGGGATACTATAGCAATCAGCCCCAGCATTTT
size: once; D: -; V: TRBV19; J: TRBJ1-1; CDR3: CASSSRHTEAFF; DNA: TGTGCCAGTAGTTCCCGACACACTGAAGCTTTCTTT
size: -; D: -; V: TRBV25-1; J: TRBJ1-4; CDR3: CASSVNRATNEKLFF; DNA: TGTGCCAGCAGCGTAAACAGAGCAACTAATGAAAAACTGTTTTTT
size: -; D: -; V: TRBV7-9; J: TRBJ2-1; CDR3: CASSSSPPGSSYNEQFF; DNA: TGTGCCAGCAGCTCTTCCCCCCCCGGGAGTTCCTACAATGAGCAGTTCTTC
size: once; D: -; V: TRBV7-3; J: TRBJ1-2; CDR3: CASSLNSGHGYTF; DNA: TGTGCCAGCAGCTTAAATTCAGGGCATGGCTACACCTTC
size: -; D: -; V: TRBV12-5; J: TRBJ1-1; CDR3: CASGFKGTEALF; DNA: TGTGCTAGTGGTTTCAAGGGCACTGAAGCTCTCTTT
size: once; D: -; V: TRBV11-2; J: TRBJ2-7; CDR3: CASSLVPDYEQYF; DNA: TGTGCCAGCAGCTTAGTTCCAGACTACGAGCAGTACTTC
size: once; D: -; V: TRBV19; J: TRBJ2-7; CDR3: CASSIQQGSYEQYF; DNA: TGTGCCAGTAGTATTCAACAGGGCTCCTACGAGCAGTACTTC
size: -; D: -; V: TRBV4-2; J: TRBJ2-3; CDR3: CASSQSGGGITDTQYF; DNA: TGTGCCAGCAGCCAATCAGGGGGGGGGATCACAGATACGCAGTATTTT
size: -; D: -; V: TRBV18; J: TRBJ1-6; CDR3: CASSPLRDSPLHF; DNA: TGTGCCAGCTCACCATTGCGGGATTCACCCCTCCACTTT
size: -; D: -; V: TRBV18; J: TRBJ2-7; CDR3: CASSQLPDSYEQYF; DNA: TGTGCCAGCTCACAATTACCGGACAGCTACGAGCAGTACTTC
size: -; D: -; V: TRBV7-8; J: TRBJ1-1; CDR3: CASSSEGALSTEAFF; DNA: TGTGCCAGCAGCTCCGAAGGGGCGTTGAGCACTGAAGCTTTCTTT
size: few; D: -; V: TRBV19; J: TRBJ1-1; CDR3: CASSIGGGVTEAFF; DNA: TGTGCCAGTAGTATTGGGGGGGGTGTCACTGAAGCTTTCTTT
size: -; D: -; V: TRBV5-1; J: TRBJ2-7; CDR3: CASSLVEGHYYEQYF; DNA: TGCGCCAGCAGCTTGGTGGAGGGACATTACTACGAGCAGTACTTC
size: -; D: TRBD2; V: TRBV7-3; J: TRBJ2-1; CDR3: CASSFIAGEQFF; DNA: TGTGCCAGCAGTTTTATAGCGGGAGAGCAGTTCTTC
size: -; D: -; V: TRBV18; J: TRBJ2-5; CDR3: CASSPPRTMQETQYF; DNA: TGTGCCAGCTCACCACCAAGGACAATGCAAGAGACCCAGTACTTC
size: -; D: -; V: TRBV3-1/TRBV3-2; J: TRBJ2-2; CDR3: CASSPTRGNTGELFF; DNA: TGTGCCAGCAGCCCGACGAGGGGGAACACCGGGGAGCTGTTTTTT
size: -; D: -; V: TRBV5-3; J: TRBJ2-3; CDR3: CARSPLRVLQYF; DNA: TGTGCCAGAAGCCCGCTCCGCGTATTGCAGTATTTT
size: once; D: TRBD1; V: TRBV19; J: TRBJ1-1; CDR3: CASSRFRDSLNTEAFF; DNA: TGTGCCAGTAGCCGATTCCGGGACAGCCTGAACACTGAAGCTTTCTTT
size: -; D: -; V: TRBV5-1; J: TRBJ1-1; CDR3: CASSLEGAASTEAFF; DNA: TGCGCCAGCAGCTTGGAAGGGGCCGCGAGCACTGAAGCTTTCTTT
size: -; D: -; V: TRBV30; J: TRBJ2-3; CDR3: CAWSVLGEFTDTQYF; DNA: TGTGCCTGGAGTGTTCTTGGGGAGTTTACAGATACGCAGTATTTT
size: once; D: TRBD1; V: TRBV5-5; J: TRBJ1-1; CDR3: CASTNLQGLRPEAFF; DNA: TGTGCCAGCACCAATCTACAGGGGCTTCGCCCTGAAGCTTTCTTT
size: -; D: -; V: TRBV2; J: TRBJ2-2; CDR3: CASKWQGEAAGELFF; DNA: TGTGCCAGCAAATGGCAGGGAGAGGCGGCCGGGGAGCTGTTTTTT
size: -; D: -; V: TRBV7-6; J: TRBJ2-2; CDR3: CASSLDGGPNTGELFF; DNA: TGTGCCAGCAGCTTAGACGGAGGCCCGAACACCGGGGAGCTGTTTTTT
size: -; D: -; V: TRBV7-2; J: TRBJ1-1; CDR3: CASSARQHSNTEAFF; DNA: TGTGCCAGCAGCGCGAGACAGCACTCGAACACTGAAGCTTTCTTT
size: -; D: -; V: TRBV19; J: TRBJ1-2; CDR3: CASSHPTTANYGYTF; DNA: TGTGCCAGTAGTCACCCGACGACAGCTAACTATGGCTACACCTTC
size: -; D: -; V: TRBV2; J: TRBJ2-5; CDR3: CASSERSGTRETQYF; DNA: TGTGCCAGCAGTGAACGGTCAGGGACAAGGGAGACCCAGTACTTC
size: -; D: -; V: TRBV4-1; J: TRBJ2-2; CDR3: CASSQSRALIGTGELFF; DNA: TGCGCCAGCAGCCAATCGAGGGCTCTAATTGGCACCGGGGAGCTGTTTTTT
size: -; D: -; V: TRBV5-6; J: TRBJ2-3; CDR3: CASSFGTYSTDTQYF; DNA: TGTGCCAGCAGCTTCGGGACTTATAGCACAGATACGCAGTATTTT
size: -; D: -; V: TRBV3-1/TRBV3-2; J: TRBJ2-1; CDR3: CASSQDSQGNYNEQFF; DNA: TGTGCCAGCAGCCAAGATAGCCAGGGGAACTACAATGAGCAGTTCTTC
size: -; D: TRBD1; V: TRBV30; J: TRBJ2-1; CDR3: CAWRTGGAEQFF; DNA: TGTGCCTGGAGAACAGGGGGTGCTGAGCAGTTCTTC
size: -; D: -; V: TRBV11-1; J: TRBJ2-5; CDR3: CASSPAWGDGSETQYF; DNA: TGTGCCAGCAGCCCCGCGTGGGGGGACGGGTCGGAGACCCAGTACTTC
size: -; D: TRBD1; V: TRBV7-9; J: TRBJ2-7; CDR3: CASSLGGQIEQYF; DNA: TGTGCCAGCAGCTTAGGGGGACAGATCGAGCAGTACTTC
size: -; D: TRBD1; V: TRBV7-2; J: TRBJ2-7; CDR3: CASSPLDRAYEQYF; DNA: TGTGCCAGCAGCCCCCTAGACAGGGCGTACGAGCAGTACTTC
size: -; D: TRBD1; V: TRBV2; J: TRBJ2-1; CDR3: CASRLRGSSYNEQFF; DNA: TGTGCCAGCAGGCTCAGGGGGAGCTCCTACAATGAGCAGTTCTTC
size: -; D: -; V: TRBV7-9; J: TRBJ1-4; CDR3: CASTTGATNEKLFF; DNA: TGTGCCAGCACCACGGGGGCAACTAATGAAAAACTGTTTTTT
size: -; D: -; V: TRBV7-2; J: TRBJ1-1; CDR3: CASSLEPMGTEAFF; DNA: TGTGCCAGCAGCTTAGAACCAATGGGGACTGAAGCTTTCTTT
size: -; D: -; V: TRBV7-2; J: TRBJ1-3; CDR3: CASSPDGNAGNTIYF; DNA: TGTGCCAGCAGCCCCGACGGGAACGCTGGAAACACCATATATTTT
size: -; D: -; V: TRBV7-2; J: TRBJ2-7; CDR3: CASSLGSGSTYEQYF; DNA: TGTGCCAGCAGCTTAGGTTCTGGGAGTACCTACGAGCAGTACTTC
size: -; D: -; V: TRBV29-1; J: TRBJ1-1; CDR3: CSVVVLGDTEAFF; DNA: TGCAGCGTTGTGGTGTTAGGAGACACTGAAGCTTTCTTT
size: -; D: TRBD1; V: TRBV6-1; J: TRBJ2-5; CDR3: CASSEDRGRGETQYF; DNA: TGTGCCAGCAGTGAAGACAGGGGGCGCGGGGAGACCCAGTACTTC
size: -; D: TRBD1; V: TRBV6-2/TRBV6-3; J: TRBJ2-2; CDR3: CASSPGTANTGELFF; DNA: TGTGCCAGCAGTCCAGGGACAGCGAACACCGGGGAGCTGTTTTTT
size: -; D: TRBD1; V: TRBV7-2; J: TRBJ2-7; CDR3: CASSSSRTGSYEQYF; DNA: TGTGCCAGCAGCTCCTCCCGGACAGGCTCCTACGAGCAGTACTTC
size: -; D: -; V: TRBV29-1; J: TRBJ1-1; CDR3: CSVNRALNTEAFF; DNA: TGCAGCGTTAACAGGGCTTTGAACACTGAAGCTTTCTTT
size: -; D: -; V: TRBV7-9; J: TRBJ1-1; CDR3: CASSMESVGPTEAFF; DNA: TGTGCCAGCAGCATGGAATCCGTGGGCCCCACTGAAGCTTTCTTT
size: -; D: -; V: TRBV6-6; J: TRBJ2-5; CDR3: CASTLQETQYF; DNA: TGTGCCAGCACCCTCCAAGAGACCCAGTACTTC